This T cell receptor beta chain was captured in a study of spatial heterogeneity in lung cancer. Study-level points and caveats: How many expanded intratumoral alpha and beta TCRs were present tracked the tumor mutation count, which was a count of nonsynonymous mutations.

The library protocol tagged each TCR cDNA with a unique molecular identifier. Each CDR3 protein is one row after TCRdb ran MiXCR on the 5' RACE reads. The data hold about 7,000 distinct CDR3 sequences, with roughly 13% observed a single time. This clonotype was detected ten times or more. Its specificity is not known. This beta chain is an unintended read in a library built for alpha chains; its size means little. V lost 0 bases and J lost 8, with 13 bases in between. Germline CDR1 and CDR2: LGHNA and YNFKEQ. CDR3 length: 14 residues. Noted time point: sample taken at primary tumor resection. The donor population consisted of about 75 patients with untreated, early-stage non-small cell lung cancer. Without sorting, whole RNA was sequenced from tumor, nontumor lung or frozen PBMC.

The chain recombines TRBV4-2 with TRBJ1-2; D is uncertain. The input for sequencing was lung tumor tissue, taken at surgery. The receptor was isolated from a female donor with early-stage non-small cell lung cancer. The CDR3 loop is CASSQDMAERGYTF. CDR3 DNA sequence: TGTGCCAGCAGCCAAGATATGGCCGAGCGGGGCTACACCTTC.